This T cell receptor (beta chain) was retrieved from a study of T cells after yellow fever vaccination. Study-level results: Post-booster repertoires again held most primary-vaccination clones (about 96% CD4, 88% CD8).

This clonotype was found many times. Its antigen remains unidentified. Germline CDR1 is SQVTM and CDR2 is ANQGSEA. The CDR3 spans 15 residues. V was cut by 3 bases and J by 6 bases, with 19 bases left in between. Conversion of TCR transcripts into cDNA relied on 5'RACE template switching, which added a universal primer site and UMIs. MiXCR, applied by TCRdb to the 5' RACE reads, yields one record per CDR3 protein. Seen here are hundreds of thousands of distinct CDR3 sequences, 21% observed once, and the top ten hold roughly a sixth. The source of this sequence is a man aged 18 to 30 who received the YFV17D yellow fever vaccine. The rearrangement joins TRBV29-1 to TRBJ2-3; no clear D. The sequences come from PBMCs, collected more than 20 days after the first yellow fever vaccination. Here the CDR3 DNA reads TGCAGCGTTGAGTGGCCACAAGGCATCAGCGATACGCAGTATTTT. Translated: CSVEWPQGISDTQYF.